This passage covers 22 T cell receptor beta chains from one sample sequenced in a study of blood T cell repertoires in COVID-19 (dated by TCRdb to between 2020 and 2021). The library was generated by the immunoSEQ multiplex PCR assay. In TCRdb, the immuneACCESS table is reduced to in-frame sequences with V and J assigned. These tables do not hold every clone; where another copy was compared, an unresolved V gene accounts for under half, and the others remain unexplained. This sample holds 90,000 to 120,000 clones; roughly 85% were observed only once. The ten largest make up about 2.2% of the sample. The sequenced sample consisted of peripheral blood. These TCRs come from a human donor in a cohort sampled during active COVID-19.

The V call is TRBV5-6, the J call TRBJ1-2; 9 nucleotides match TRBD1. The ends lost 4 bases at V and 3 bases at J; junction bases unmatched: 10. CDR1 and CDR2 (germline): SGHDT, YYEEEE. CDR3 length: 16 amino acids. Written as DNA, the CDR3 is TGTGCCAGCAGCAGGACCCCGGGACAGGGTTACTATGGCTACACCTTC. It yields the protein CASSRTPGQGYYGYTF.

The chain carries TRBV4-1 and TRBJ2-7; TRBD2 agrees at 8 bases. Germline V lookup: CDR1 MGHRA, CDR2 YSYEKL. This CDR3 region has 14 residues. V lost 5 bases, J lost 2 bases, and 5 bases stayed unmatched. CDR3 in amino acids: CASSSTSGTYEQYF. CDR3 nucleotides: TGCGCCAGCAGCTCCACTAGCGGAACCTACGAGCAGTACTTC.

The chain is built from TRBV28 and TRBJ1-1, with D unresolved. Germline V lookup: CDR1 MDHEN, CDR2 SYDVKM. The CDR3 runs to 13 residues. Deletions cut 4 bases from V and 0 bases from J, with 6 bases between. CDR3: CASSWAVNTEAFF. In DNA form, the CDR3 reads TGTGCCAGCAGTTGGGCAGTGAACACTGAAGCTTTCTTT.

The chain is built from TRBV5-3 and TRBJ1-2; 9 nucleotides line up with TRBD1. TRBV5-3 is marked as an open reading frame, function uncertain. This CDR3 region has 17 residues. V shed 1 base, J shed 2 bases, and the junction held 9 bases outside the gene matches. The CDR3, as DNA: TGTGCCAGAAGCTTGCGGGACAGGGCCCGCCGCAACTATGGCTACACCTTC. This encodes CARSLRDRARRNYGYTF.

The rearrangement joins TRBV28 to TRBJ1-5, with D possibly being TRBD1 (6 bases). The V gene's germline CDR1 is MDHEN and CDR2 SYDVKM. The CDR3 loop spans 13 amino acids. The V end lost 7 bases, the J end lost 7 bases, and 14 bases lay between the germline ends. The CDR3 sequence is CASTQGQEQPQHF. The DNA of the CDR3 is TGTGCCAGCACCCAGGGGCAGGAGCAGCCCCAGCATTTT.

This clone was detected only once. This chain uses TRBV27 with TRBJ1-2; TRBD1 might be the D (6 bases). V lost 1 base to trimming and J lost 2 bases, with 14 bases between them. The germline V gene encodes CDR1 MNHEY and CDR2 SMNVEV (reference sequence). This CDR3 is 16 amino acids long. The CDR3: CASSLYGGAGNYGYTF. As DNA, the CDR3 is TGTGCCAGCAGTTTATATGGGGGGGCTGGAAACTATGGCTACACCTTC.

V usage is TRBV19 and J usage is TRBJ1-2, with D maybe TRBD1 (5 bases). Trimming left V 5 bases short and J 4 bases short, with 11 bases between. CDR1 is LNHDA, CDR2 SQIVND, per germline (reference sequence). The CDR3 length is 13 residues. The DNA of the CDR3 is TGTGCCAGTAGTGATGCAGGGCCCTATGGCTACACCTTC. It encodes CASSDAGPYGYTF.

This clone appeared once. The chain couples TRBV19 to TRBJ1-5; D is uncertain. The CDR3 length is 15 residues. The V gene's germline CDR1 is LNHDA and CDR2 SQIVND (reference sequence). The V and J ends lost 3 bases and 6 bases respectively, with 15 bases between them. The CDR3 here is CASSIQDSLGQPQHF. As DNA, the CDR3 is TGTGCCAGTAGTATCCAGGACTCGTTAGGTCAGCCCCAGCATTTT.

This chain links TRBV27 with TRBJ2-3; no clear D. The CDR3 runs 12 residues. Germline-derived CDR1 and CDR2 are MNHEY and SMNVEV (reference sequence). With 4 bases removed from V and 6 bases from J, the gap between germline ends came to 8 bases. This chain's CDR3 is CASSSQADTQYF. In DNA, the CDR3 is TGTGCCAGCAGTTCCCAAGCGGATACGCAGTATTTT.

The chain recombines TRBV4-1 with TRBJ1-2; D may be TRBD1 (5 bases). Trimming removed 1 base at V and 6 bases at J, with 15 bases between. Germline CDR1 reads MGHRA; CDR2 reads YSYEKL. The CDR3 has 15 amino acids. CDR3 amino acids: CASSQVGTPKDGYTF. CDR3 coding DNA: TGCGCCAGCAGCCAAGTAGGGACTCCTAAAGATGGCTACACCTTC.

The chain uses TRBV5-1 and TRBJ2-3; tentatively, D is TRBD2 (6 bases). The ends were cut back, 5 bases at V and 3 bases at J, with 13 bases in the middle. Germline values: CDR1 SGHRS, CDR2 YFSETQ. This CDR3 spans 14 amino acids. The CDR3 sequence is CASRTGGMTDTQYF. The CDR3 DNA is TGCGCCAGCAGAACCGGGGGAATGACAGATACGCAGTATTTT.

The V gene is TRBV7-9, the J gene TRBJ2-3; D unclear. Germline V CDR1 and CDR2: SEHNR, FQNEAQ (reference sequence). Trimming took off 5 bases at V and 6 bases at J, with 9 bases between the two ends. The CDR3 runs 12 residues. The CDR3: CASSPAQDTQYF. The CDR3 DNA reads as TGTGCCAGCAGCCCTGCCCAGGATACGCAGTATTTT.

The chain links TRBV7-9 to TRBJ2-7, with 13 bases identical to TRBD2. V shed 0 bases, J shed 2 bases, and the junction held 7 bases outside the gene matches. The CDR3 has 18 residues. The germline gives CDR1 SEHNR, CDR2 FQNEAQ (reference sequence). CDR3 in amino acids: CASSLAEGLAGRTYEQYF. The CDR3 bases are TGTGCCAGCAGCTTAGCGGAGGGACTAGCGGGAAGGACCTACGAGCAGTACTTC.

This chain uses TRBV9 with TRBJ2-2; 7 bases fit TRBD1. The J segment lost 7 bases and the V segment lost 0 bases, leaving 6 bases of the junction unmatched. Germline V gene data show CDR1 as SGDLS and CDR2 as YYNGEE. The CDR3 contains 15 residues. CDR3 sequence reads: CASSVVDRVGGELFF. The CDR3 DNA follows: TGTGCCAGCAGCGTAGTAGACAGGGTTGGCGGGGAGCTGTTTTTT.

As for this clone: This sample includes further DNA sequences coding for the same CDR3. This chain uses TRBV19 with TRBJ1-5; D is perhaps TRBD1 (6 bases). V shed 3 bases and J shed 7 bases, with 19 bases lying between them. Germline CDR1 and CDR2: LNHDA and SQIVND (reference sequence). CDR3 length: 16 amino acids. The CDR3 region has the DNA TGTGCCAGTAGTATGGGGGTAAGGGGGGGGAGGCAGCCCCAGCATTTT. It translates to CASSMGVRGGRQPQHF.

A remark on this clone: The conserved final phenylalanine or tryptophan is absent from the CDR3, which likely points to a read error. The DNA is omitted, as the CDR3 cannot be located on it reliably, and the CDR3 follows TCRdb's listing. V gene TRBV24-1 combines with J gene TRBJ1-2; TRBD1, the table's D call, lacks a check against the DNA. Germline lookup yields CDR1 KGHDR and CDR2 SFDVKD. The CDR3 spans 8 residues, counting both ends. CDR3 sequence reads: CATSFPGV.

This clone was seen only once. The chain uses TRBV5-1 and TRBJ2-7; D may be TRBD2 (6 bases). The CDR3 is 14 residues long. Trimming stripped 6 bases from V and 2 bases from J, with 15 bases between. Germline V gene data show CDR1 as SGHRS and CDR2 as YFSETQ. In nucleotides, the CDR3 is TGCGCCAGCACTCGGGACTTCGGGGCCTACGAGCAGTACTTC. Its translation: CASTRDFGAYEQYF.

The chain is built from TRBV5-5 and TRBJ2-5; TRBD1 aligns across 8 bases. Germline CDR1 and CDR2: SGHKS and YYEKEE (reference sequence). The CDR3 extends over 15 amino acids. J was trimmed by 1 base and V by 4 bases; bases with no gene match: 6. CDR3: CASSRGQGGQETQYF. The CDR3 DNA sequence: TGTGCCAGCAGCCGCGGACAGGGAGGCCAAGAGACCCAGTACTTC.

The gene calls are TRBV6-1 and TRBJ1-1; no firm D call. With 3 bases removed from V and 1 base from J, the gap between germline ends came to 12 bases. This CDR3 comprises 15 residues. Germline V gene lookup returns CDR1 MNHNS and CDR2 SASEGT. CDR3 in amino acids: CASSDAGGKNTEAFF. For the CDR3, the DNA is TGTGCCAGCAGTGATGCGGGAGGGAAGAACACTGAAGCTTTCTTT.

This clone has a single count. This chain links TRBV12-3 or TRBV12-4 with TRBJ1-5; no definite D call. This CDR3 comprises 12 residues. V lost 3 bases and J lost 7, with 7 bases in between. CDR3 coding DNA: TGTGCCAGCAGTTTGAATCGGCAGCCCCAGCATTTT. Amino acid sequence: CASSLNRQPQHF.

J is TRBJ1-1 and V is TRBV27; D is uncertain. Germline V lookup: CDR1 MNHEY, CDR2 SMNVEV (reference sequence). The CDR3 is 14 amino acids. The V end lost 0 bases, the J end lost 1 base, and 6 bases lay between the germline ends. CDR3 region: CASSLSPGNTEAFF. The DNA for the CDR3 is TGTGCCAGCAGTTTATCGCCAGGGAACACTGAAGCTTTCTTT.

The chain has TRBV4-1 and TRBJ2-2, with TRBD1 matching 7 bases. Germline CDR1 MGHRA, CDR2 YSYEKL. V was clipped by 4 bases and J by 5 bases; unmatched bases: 10. The CDR3 has 16 amino acids. The CDR3 DNA reads as TGCGCCAGCAGCCCGCGACAGGGAGTGGAGACCGGGGAGCTGTTTTTT. This translates into CASSPRQGVETGELFF.